This T cell receptor beta chain was identified in a study of beta chain features in type 1 diabetes. Study summary: Taken together, all samples contributed some 100 million examined sorted cells. Study results and caveats: Compared to healthy donors, patients appeared to have naive, central memory and Treg TCRB repertoires that were more alike. Type 1 diabetes patients showed fewer insertions and more deletions at VDJ junctions. TCRB CDR3s from Type 1 diabetes patients were moderately but significantly shorter in all four CD4+ subsets.

The isolated RNA, all of it, was reverse transcribed, so expressed TCRB transcripts were what got sequenced. Only in-frame clones appear in the TCRdb table, and some are missing; sequencing was by immunoSEQ multiplex PCR. The repertoire holds hundreds of thousands of clones, around 10% seen once, with about 0.037% in the top ten. Germline V CDR1 and CDR2: PRHDT, FYEKMQ (reference sequence). With V trimmed by 3 bases and J by 1 base, 3 bases remained unmatched. CDR3 length: 15 residues. This clone was seen more than once but under ten times. Its target is not known. The chain couples TRBV13 to TRBJ2-3, with 8 positions matching TRBD2. The receptor was derived from a woman between 18 and 29 years old in good health. The sequencing input was naive CD4+ T cells from blood. CDR3 bases: TGTGCCAGCAGCTTGACGACTAGCGGCACAGATACGCAGTATTTT. It translates to CASSLTTSGTDTQYF.